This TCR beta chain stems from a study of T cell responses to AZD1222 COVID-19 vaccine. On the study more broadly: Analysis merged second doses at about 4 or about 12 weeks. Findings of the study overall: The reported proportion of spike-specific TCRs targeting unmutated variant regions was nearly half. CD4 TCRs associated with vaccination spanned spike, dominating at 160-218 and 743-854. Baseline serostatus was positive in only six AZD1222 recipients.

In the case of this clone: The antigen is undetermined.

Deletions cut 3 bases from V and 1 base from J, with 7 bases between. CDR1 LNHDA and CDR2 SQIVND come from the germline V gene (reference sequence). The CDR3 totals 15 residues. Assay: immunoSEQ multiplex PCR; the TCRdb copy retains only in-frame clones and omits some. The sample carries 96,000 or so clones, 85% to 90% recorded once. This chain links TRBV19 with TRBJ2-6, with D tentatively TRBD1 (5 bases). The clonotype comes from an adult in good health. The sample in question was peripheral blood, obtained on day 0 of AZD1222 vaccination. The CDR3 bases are TGTGCCAGTAGTATCGACAGTTCTGGGGCCAACGTCCTGACTTTC. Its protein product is CASSIDSSGANVLTF.